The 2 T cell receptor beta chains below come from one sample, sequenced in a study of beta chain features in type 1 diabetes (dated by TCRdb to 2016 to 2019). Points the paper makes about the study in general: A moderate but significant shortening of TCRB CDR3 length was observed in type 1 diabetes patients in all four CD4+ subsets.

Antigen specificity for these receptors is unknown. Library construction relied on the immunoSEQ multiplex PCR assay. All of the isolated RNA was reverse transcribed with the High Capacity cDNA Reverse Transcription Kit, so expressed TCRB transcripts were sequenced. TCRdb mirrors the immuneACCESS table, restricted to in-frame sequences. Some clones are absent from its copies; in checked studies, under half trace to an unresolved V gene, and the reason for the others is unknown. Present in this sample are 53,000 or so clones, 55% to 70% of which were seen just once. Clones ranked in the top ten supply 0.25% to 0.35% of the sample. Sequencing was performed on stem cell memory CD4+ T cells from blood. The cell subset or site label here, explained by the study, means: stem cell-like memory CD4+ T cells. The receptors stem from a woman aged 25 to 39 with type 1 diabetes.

The CDR3 loop is CASGLVSSYGYTF. CDR3 in DNA: TGTGCTAGTGGTTTGGTATCTAGCTATGGCTACACCTTC. The V and J genes are TRBV12-5 and TRBJ1-2; D gene uncertain. V was shortened by 0 bases and J by 4 bases, with 6 bases between the two germline ends. The CDR3 extends over 13 amino acids. CDR1 and CDR2 (germline): LGHNT, FRNRAP.

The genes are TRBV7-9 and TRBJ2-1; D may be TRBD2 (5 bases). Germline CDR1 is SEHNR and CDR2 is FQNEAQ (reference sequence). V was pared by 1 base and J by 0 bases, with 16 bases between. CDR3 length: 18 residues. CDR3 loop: CASSLVPGGLSSYNEQFF. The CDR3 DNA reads TGTGCCAGCAGCTTAGTACCCGGAGGACTGAGCTCCTACAATGAGCAGTTCTTC.